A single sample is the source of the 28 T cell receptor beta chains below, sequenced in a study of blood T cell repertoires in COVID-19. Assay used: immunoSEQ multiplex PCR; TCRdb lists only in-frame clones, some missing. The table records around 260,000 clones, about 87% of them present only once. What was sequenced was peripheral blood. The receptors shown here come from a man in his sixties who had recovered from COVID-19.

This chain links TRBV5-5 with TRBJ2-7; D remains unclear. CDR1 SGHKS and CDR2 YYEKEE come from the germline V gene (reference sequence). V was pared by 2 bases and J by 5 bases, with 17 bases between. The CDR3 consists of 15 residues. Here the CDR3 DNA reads TGTGCCAGCAGCTTCTTTCCGGGTATATCGGACGAGCAGTACTTC. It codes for CASSFFPGISDEQYF.

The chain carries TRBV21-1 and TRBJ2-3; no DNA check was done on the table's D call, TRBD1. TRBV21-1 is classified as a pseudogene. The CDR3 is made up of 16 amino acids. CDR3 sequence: CASSSKTDASTDTQYF. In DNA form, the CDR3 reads TGTGCCAGCAGCTCAAAAACAGACGCATCCACAGATACGCAGTATTTT.

This CDR3 reads CASSGQRNTEAFF. As DNA, the CDR3 is TGTGCCAGCTCTGGACAGCGGAACACTGAAGCTTTCTTT. The rearrangement joins TRBV18 to TRBJ1-1, with TRBD1 as a possible D gene (6 bases). The CDR3 covers 13 residues. Germline V CDR1 and CDR2: KGHSH, LQKENI. The V end lost 6 bases, the J end lost 1 base, and 9 bases lay between the germline ends.

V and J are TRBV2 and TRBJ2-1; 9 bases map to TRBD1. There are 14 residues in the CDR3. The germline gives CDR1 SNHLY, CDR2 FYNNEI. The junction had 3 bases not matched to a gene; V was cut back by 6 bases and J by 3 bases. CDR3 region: CASRPGQGYNEQFF. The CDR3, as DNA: TGTGCCAGCAGGCCGGGACAGGGCTACAATGAGCAGTTCTTC.

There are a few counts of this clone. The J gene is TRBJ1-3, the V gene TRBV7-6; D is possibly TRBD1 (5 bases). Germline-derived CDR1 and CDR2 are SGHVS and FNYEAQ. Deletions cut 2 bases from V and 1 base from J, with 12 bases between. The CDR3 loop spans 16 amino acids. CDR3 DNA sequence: TGTGCCAGCAGCTTAAGCAGGGCTCTATCTGGAAACACCATATATTTT. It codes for CASSLSRALSGNTIYF.

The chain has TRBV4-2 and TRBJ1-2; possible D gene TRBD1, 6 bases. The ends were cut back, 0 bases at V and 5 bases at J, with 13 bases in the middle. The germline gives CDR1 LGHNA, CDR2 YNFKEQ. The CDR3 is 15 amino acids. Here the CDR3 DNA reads TGTGCCAGCAGCCAAGATCGGAACAGGGATTATGGCTACACCTTC. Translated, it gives CASSQDRNRDYGYTF.

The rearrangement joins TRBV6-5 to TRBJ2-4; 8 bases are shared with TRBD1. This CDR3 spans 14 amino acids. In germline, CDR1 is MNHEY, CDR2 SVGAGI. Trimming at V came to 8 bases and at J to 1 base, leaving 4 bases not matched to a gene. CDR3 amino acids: CASQRDRAKNIQYF. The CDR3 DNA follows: TGTGCCAGCCAAAGGGACAGGGCCAAAAACATTCAGTACTTC.

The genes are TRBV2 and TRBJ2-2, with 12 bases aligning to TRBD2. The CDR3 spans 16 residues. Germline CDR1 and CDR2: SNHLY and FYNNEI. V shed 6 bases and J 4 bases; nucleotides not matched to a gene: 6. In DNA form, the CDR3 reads TGTGCCAGCAGGAATGGACTAGCGGGGCCCACCGGGGAGCTGTTTTTT. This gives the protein CASRNGLAGPTGELFF.

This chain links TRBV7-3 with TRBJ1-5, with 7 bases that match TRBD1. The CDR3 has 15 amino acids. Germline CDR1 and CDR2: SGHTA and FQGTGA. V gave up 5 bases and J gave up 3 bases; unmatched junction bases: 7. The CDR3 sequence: CASSDRQGFNQPQHF. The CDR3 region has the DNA TGTGCCAGCAGCGACCGACAGGGTTTCAATCAGCCCCAGCATTTT.

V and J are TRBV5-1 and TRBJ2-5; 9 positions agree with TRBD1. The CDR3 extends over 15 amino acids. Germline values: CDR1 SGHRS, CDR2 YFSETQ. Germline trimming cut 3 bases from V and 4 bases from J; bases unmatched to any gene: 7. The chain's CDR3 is CASSSDRGRGETQYF. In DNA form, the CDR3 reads TGCGCCAGCAGCTCGGACAGGGGCCGAGGAGAGACCCAGTACTTC.

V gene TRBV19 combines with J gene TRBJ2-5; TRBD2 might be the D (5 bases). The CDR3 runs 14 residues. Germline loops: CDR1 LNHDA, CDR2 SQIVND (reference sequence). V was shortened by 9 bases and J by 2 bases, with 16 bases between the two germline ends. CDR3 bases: TGTGCCAGCGCAAAGGAGCGGCAACAAGAGACCCAGTACTTC. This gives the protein CASAKERQQETQYF.

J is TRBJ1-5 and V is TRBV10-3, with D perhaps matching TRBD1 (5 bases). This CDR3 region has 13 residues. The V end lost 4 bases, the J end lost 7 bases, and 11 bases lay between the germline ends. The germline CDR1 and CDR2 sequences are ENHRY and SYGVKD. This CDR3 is CAISGAGNQPQHF. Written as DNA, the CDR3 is TGTGCCATCAGTGGGGCAGGGAACCAGCCCCAGCATTTT.

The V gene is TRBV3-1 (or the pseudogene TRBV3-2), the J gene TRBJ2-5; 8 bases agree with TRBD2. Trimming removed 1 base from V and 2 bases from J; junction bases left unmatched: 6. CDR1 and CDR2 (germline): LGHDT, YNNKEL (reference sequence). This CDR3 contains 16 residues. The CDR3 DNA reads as TGTGCCAGCAGCCAAGTAACTAGCGGCCGACAAGAGACCCAGTACTTC. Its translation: CASSQVTSGRQETQYF.

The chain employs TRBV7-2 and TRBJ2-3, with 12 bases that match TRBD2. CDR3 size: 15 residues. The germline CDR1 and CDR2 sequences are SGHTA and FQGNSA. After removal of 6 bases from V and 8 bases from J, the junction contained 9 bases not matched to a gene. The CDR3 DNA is TGTGCCAGCAGGGACCCGGGACTAGCGGGTGTTACGCAGTATTTT. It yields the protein CASRDPGLAGVTQYF.

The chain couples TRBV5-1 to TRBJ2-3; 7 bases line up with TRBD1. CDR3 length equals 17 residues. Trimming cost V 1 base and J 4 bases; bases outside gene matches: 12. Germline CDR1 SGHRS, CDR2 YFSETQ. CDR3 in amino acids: CASSLTKRGRGSDTQYF. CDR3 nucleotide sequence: TGCGCCAGCAGCTTGACAAAGAGGGGGCGAGGTTCAGATACGCAGTATTTT. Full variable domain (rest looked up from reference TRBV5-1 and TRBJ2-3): KAGVTQTPRYLIKTRGQQVTLSCSPISGHRSVSWYQQTPGQGLQFLFEYFSETQRNKGNFPGRFSGRQFSNSRSEMNVSTLELGDSALYLCASSLTKRGRGSDTQYFGPGTRLTVL.

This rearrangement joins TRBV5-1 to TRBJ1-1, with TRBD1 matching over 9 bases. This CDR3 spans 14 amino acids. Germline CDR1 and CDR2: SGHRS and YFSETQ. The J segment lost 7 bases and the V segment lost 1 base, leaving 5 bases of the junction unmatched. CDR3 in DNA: TGCGCCAGCAGCTTGACCCAGACAGGGGGTGAAGCTTTCTTT. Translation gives CASSLTQTGGEAFF.

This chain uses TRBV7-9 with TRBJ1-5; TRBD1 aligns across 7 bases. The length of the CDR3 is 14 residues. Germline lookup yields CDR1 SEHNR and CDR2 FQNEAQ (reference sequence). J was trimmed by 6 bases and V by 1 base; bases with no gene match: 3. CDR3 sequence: CASSLGQGAQPQHF. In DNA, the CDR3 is TGTGCCAGCAGCTTAGGACAGGGAGCTCAGCCCCAGCATTTT.

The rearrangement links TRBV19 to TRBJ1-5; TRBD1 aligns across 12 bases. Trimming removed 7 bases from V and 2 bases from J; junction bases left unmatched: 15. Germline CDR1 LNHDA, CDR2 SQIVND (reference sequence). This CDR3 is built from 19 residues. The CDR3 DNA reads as TGTGCCAGTAATCACCCGGGACAGGGGGCTAGTCTTGGCAATCAGCCCCAGCATTTT. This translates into CASNHPGQGASLGNQPQHF.

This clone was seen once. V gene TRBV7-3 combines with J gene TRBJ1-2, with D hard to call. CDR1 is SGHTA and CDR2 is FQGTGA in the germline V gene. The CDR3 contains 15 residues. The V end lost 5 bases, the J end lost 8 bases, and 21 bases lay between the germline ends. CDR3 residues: CASSPPAGGVGGYTF. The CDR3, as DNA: TGTGCCAGCAGCCCCCCCGCCGGCGGGGTCGGGGGCTACACCTTC.

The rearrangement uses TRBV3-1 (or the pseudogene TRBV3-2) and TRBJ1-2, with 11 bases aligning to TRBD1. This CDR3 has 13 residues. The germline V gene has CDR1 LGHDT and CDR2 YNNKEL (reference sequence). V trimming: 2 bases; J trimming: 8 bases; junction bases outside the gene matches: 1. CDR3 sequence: CASSQRDRGGYTF. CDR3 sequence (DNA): TGTGCCAGCAGCCAACGGGACAGGGGGGGCTACACCTTC.

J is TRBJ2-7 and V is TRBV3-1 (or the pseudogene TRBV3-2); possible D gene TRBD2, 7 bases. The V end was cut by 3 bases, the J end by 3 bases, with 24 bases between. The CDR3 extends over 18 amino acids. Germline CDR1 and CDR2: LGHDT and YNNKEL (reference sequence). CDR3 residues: CASSQRTSRRGPSYEQYF. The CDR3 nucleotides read TGTGCCAGCAGCCAGCGGACCTCACGGCGGGGGCCCAGCTACGAGCAGTACTTC.

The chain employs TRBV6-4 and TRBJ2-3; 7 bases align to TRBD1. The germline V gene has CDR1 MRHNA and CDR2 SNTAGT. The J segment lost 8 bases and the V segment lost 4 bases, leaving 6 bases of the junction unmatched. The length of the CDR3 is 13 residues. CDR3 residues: CASSGQGKATQYF. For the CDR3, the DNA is TGTGCCAGCAGTGGACAGGGAAAGGCTACGCAGTATTTT.

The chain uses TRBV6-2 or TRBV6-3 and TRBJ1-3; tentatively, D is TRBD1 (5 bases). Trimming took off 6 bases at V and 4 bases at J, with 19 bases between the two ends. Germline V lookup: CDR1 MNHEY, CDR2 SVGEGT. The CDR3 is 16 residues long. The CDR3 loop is CASSTDRGSKGNTIYF. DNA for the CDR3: TGTGCCAGCAGCACAGACCGGGGGAGTAAAGGAAACACCATATATTTT.

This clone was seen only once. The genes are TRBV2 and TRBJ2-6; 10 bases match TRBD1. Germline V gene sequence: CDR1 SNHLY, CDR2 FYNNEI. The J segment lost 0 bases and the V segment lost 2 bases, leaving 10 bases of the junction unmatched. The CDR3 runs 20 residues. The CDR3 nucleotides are TGTGCCAGCAGTGAAAAGGGACAGGGGTTTGGGGCCTCTGGGGCCAACGTCCTGACTTTC. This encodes CASSEKGQGFGASGANVLTF.

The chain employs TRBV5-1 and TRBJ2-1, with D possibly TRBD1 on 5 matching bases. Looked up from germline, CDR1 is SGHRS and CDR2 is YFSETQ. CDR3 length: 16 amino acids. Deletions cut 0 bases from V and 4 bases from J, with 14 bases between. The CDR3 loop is CASSLGIVTGYNEQFF. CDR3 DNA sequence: TGCGCCAGCAGCTTGGGGATCGTAACAGGTTACAATGAGCAGTTCTTC.

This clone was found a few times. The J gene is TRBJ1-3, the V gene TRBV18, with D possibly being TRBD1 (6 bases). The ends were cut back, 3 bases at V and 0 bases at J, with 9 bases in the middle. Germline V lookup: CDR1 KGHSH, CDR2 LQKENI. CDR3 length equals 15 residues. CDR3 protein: CASSPAQGSGNTIYF. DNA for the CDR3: TGTGCCAGCTCACCGGCACAGGGCTCTGGAAACACCATATATTTT.

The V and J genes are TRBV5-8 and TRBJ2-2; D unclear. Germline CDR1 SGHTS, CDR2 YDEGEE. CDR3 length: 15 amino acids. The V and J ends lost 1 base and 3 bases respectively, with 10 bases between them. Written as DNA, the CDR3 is TGTGCCAGCAGCTTGTTAATCGTTGACACCGGGGAGCTGTTTTTT. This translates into CASSLLIVDTGELFF.

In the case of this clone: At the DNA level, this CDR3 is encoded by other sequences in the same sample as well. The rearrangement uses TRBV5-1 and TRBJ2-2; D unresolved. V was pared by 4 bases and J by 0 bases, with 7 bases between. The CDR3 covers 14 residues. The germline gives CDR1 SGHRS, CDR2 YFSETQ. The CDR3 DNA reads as TGCGCCAGCAGCCCAGGAACGAACACCGGGGAGCTGTTTTTT. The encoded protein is CASSPGTNTGELFF.